The 8 T cell receptor beta chains below come from one sample, sequenced in a study of control samples from healthy donors and cancer patients. Here immunoSEQ multiplex PCR was the method, and the copy in TCRdb shows in-frame clones only, minus some. The sample has 90,000 to 100,000 clones; roughly nine tenths are singletons. The source material was blood. These receptors were collected from a woman in her seventies in good health.

This sequence joins TRBV19 and TRBJ2-5; D possibly corresponds to TRBD1 (6 bases). This CDR3 spans 12 amino acids. Germline values: CDR1 LNHDA, CDR2 SQIVND (reference sequence). Trimming stripped 5 bases from V and 10 bases from J, with 14 bases between. CDR3 in amino acids: CASSPQGRDQYF. The CDR3 DNA follows: TGTGCCAGTAGTCCACAGGGAAGAGACCAGTACTTC.

The chain has TRBV3-1 (or the pseudogene TRBV3-2) and TRBJ2-1, with D hard to call. The CDR3 has 13 residues. The germline CDR1 and CDR2 sequences are LGHDT and YNNKEL (reference sequence). V dropped 0 bases and J dropped 7 bases, with 7 bases sitting between them. The CDR3 here is CASSQDGVNEQFF. The CDR3 DNA is TGTGCCAGCAGCCAAGACGGCGTGAATGAGCAGTTCTTC.

This clone was detected only once. The chain carries TRBV19 and TRBJ2-3; D is uncertain. In germline, CDR1 is LNHDA, CDR2 SQIVND (reference sequence). Trimming took 4 bases from V and 3 from J, leaving 17 bases between them. The CDR3 consists of 16 residues. CDR3: CASSSVRPPRTDTQYF. CDR3 coding DNA: TGTGCCAGTAGTAGTGTACGCCCCCCCCGTACAGATACGCAGTATTTT.

This rearrangement joins TRBV5-1 to TRBJ2-7; D is undetermined. Trimming shortened V by 7 bases and J by 4 bases, and 30 bases separated the two germline ends. In germline, CDR1 is SGHRS, CDR2 YFSETQ. This CDR3 has 18 amino acids. CDR3 sequence reads: CASPSMVLRIPIGYEQYF. The CDR3 DNA reads as TGCGCCAGCCCGTCAATGGTACTTCGCATCCCCATAGGATACGAGCAGTACTTC.

V and J are TRBV3-1 (or the pseudogene TRBV3-2) and TRBJ1-5; D is possibly TRBD1 (5 bases). V was trimmed by 1 base and J by 7 bases, leaving 17 bases between them. The CDR3 length is 16 residues. Germline-derived CDR1 and CDR2 are LGHDT and YNNKEL (reference sequence). CDR3 region: CASSQGDGAGNQPQHF. The DNA for the CDR3 is TGTGCCAGCAGCCAAGGGGATGGGGCAGGGAACCAGCCCCAGCATTTT.

The J gene is TRBJ2-1, the V gene TRBV24-1; no clear D gene. From germline, CDR1 is KGHDR and CDR2 SFDVKD. The CDR3 loop spans 14 amino acids. With 5 bases removed from V and 1 base from J, the gap between germline ends came to 8 bases. CDR3 coding DNA: TGTGCCACCAGTGGGCTTAAATCCTACAATGAGCAGTTCTTC. This sequence encodes CATSGLKSYNEQFF.

This clone came up a few times. J is TRBJ2-7 and V is TRBV18, with 9 nucleotides matching TRBD1. V lost 6 bases and J lost 6; bases outside the gene matches: 6. This CDR3 comprises 13 residues. Germline CDR1 is KGHSH and CDR2 is LQKENI. This CDR3 is CASSPGTGSEQYF. CDR3 sequence (DNA): TGTGCCAGCTCCCCCGGGACAGGGAGCGAGCAGTACTTC. The full variable domain, its missing parts supplied by reference TRBV18 and TRBJ2-7, is NAGVMQNPRHLVRRRGQEARLRCSPMKGHSHVYWYRQLPEEGLKFMVYLQKENIIDESGMPKERFSAEFPKEGPSILRIQQVVRGDSAAYFCASSPGTGSEQYFGPGTRLTVT.

The CDR3 DNA is TGTGCCAGCAGCCAGGGACTAGCGGGAGGGCCGGACCATCAATACAATGAGCAGTTCTTC. Its translation is CASSQGLAGGPDHQYNEQFF. This chain connects TRBV3-1 (or the pseudogene TRBV3-2) to TRBJ2-1, with 16 positions matching TRBD2. V shed 3 bases and J 4 bases; nucleotides not matched to a gene: 12. CDR3 size: 20 residues. Looked up from germline, CDR1 is LGHDT and CDR2 is YNNKEL (reference sequence).